The 13 T cell receptor beta chains below come from one sample, sequenced in a study of memory CD4+ T cells and cytomegalovirus serostatus (dated by TCRdb to between 2018 and 2020). Single viable CD3+CD4+CD8-CD45RO+ cells were sorted as memory CD4+ T cells on a FACSAria II. The library was produced with the immunoSEQ multiplex PCR assay. Drawn from immuneACCESS, this table holds only the in-frame rearrangements with V and J called that TCRdb kept. Clones are partly lost; checked studies trace under half to an unresolved V gene and leave the rest unexplained. Within this sample are 70,000 to 90,000 clones, with under 80% of them counted one time only. The top ten clones comprise approximately 2.4% of the sample. Specimen: memory CD4+ T cells from blood. All receptors come from an adult in good health and CMV-seropositive.

The chain is built from TRBV7-2 and TRBJ1-2; D is possibly TRBD1 (5 bases). The germline CDR1 and CDR2 sequences are SGHTA and FQGNSA. Between the trimmed V and J ends, which lost 6 bases and 2 bases, there was a span of 19 bases. There are 16 residues in the CDR3. The CDR3 DNA is TGTGCCAGCAGAGACGGGGGGGTCTTTTTGAACTATGGCTACACCTTC. Protein sequence: CASRDGGVFLNYGYTF.

The chain employs TRBV2 and TRBJ1-5; D may be TRBD1 (5 bases). Trimming left V 1 base short and J 0 bases short, with 13 bases between. CDR3 length: 17 residues. Per germline, CDR1 SNHLY and CDR2 FYNNEI. The CDR3 loop is CASSEVGQVHSNQPQHF. CDR3 DNA: TGTGCCAGCAGTGAAGTGGGGCAGGTTCATAGCAATCAGCCCCAGCATTTT.

The gene calls are TRBV2 and TRBJ2-1; TRBD2 matches at 10 bases. With V trimmed by 6 bases and J by 5 bases, 13 bases remained unmatched. CDR3 length equals 17 residues. Germline values: CDR1 SNHLY, CDR2 FYNNEI. As DNA, the CDR3 is TGTGCCAGCAGGCGAAGCGAAGGACTAGCGGTTAACAATGAGCAGTTCTTC. Encoded protein: CASRRSEGLAVNNEQFF.

The chain employs TRBV6-1 and TRBJ1-2; D is unresolved. CDR1 and CDR2 (germline): MNHNS, SASEGT. The CDR3 is 13 residues long. Trimming removed 7 bases from V and 6 bases from J, with 15 bases in between. The CDR3 loop is CASTPQVSDGYTF. The CDR3 DNA sequence: TGTGCCAGCACTCCGCAGGTCTCGGATGGCTACACCTTC.

V gene TRBV7-2 combines with J gene TRBJ1-2; weak D call: TRBD1 (5 bases). Germline CDR1 and CDR2: SGHTA and FQGNSA. V lost 5 bases to trimming and J lost 4 bases, with 17 bases between them. This CDR3 is built from 15 residues. The CDR3 coding sequence is TGTGCCAGCAGCCGAGCTGTGGGGGAATCCTATGGCTACACCTTC. This sequence encodes CASSRAVGESYGYTF.

V gene TRBV11-2 combines with J gene TRBJ2-4; no clear D gene. CDR3 length equals 13 residues. With 4 bases removed from V and 5 bases from J, the gap between germline ends came to 9 bases. Germline CDR1 SGHAT, CDR2 FQNNGV. The CDR3 nucleotides read TGTGCCAGCAGCTCCCCGTCGGAAAACATTCAGTACTTC. As protein: CASSSPSENIQYF.

The chain combines TRBV5-1 with TRBJ2-6; maybe TRBD1 (6 bases). This CDR3 region has 15 residues. Germline CDR1 is SGHRS and CDR2 is YFSETQ. V shed 0 bases and J shed 4 bases, with 8 bases lying between them. CDR3 DNA sequence: TGCGCCAGCAGCTTGGCAGGGGAGGGGGCCAACGTCCTGACTTTC. As protein: CASSLAGEGANVLTF.

The V and J genes are TRBV5-1 and TRBJ1-1; D call uncertain. Germline values: CDR1 SGHRS, CDR2 YFSETQ. The CDR3 consists of 14 residues. The V and J ends lost 4 bases and 5 bases respectively, with 15 bases between them. The CDR3 nucleotides are TGCGCCAGCAGCGTGGACCCCGGAAGGACTGAAGCTTTCTTT. This gives the protein CASSVDPGRTEAFF.

This rearrangement joins TRBV6-5 to TRBJ1-3; D gene uncertain. The CDR3 loop spans 16 amino acids. V was clipped by 4 bases and J by 4 bases, with 17 bases between them. The V gene's germline CDR1 is MNHEY and CDR2 SVGAGI. The CDR3 protein is CASSSPGGRAGNTIYF. The DNA of the CDR3 is TGTGCCAGCAGTTCTCCCGGCGGACGGGCGGGAAACACCATATATTTT.

This chain connects TRBV29-1 to TRBJ1-2; 7 bases line up with TRBD1. CDR3 length: 15 residues. V gave up 3 bases and J gave up 4 bases; unmatched junction bases: 11. Germline CDR1 reads SQVTM; CDR2 reads ANQGSEA. This CDR3 reads CSVEGTALRGYGYTF. CDR3 nucleotides: TGCAGCGTTGAGGGGACAGCCCTCCGGGGCTATGGCTACACCTTC.

The J gene is TRBJ2-1, the V gene TRBV6-1, with 10 bases matching TRBD2. Germline V gives CDR1 MNHNS, CDR2 SASEGT. J was trimmed by 6 bases and V by 6 bases; bases with no gene match: 8. The length of the CDR3 is 15 residues. The CDR3 region is CASSSTSGTANEQFF. Written as DNA, the CDR3 is TGTGCCAGCAGCTCCACTAGCGGGACGGCCAATGAGCAGTTCTTC.

The V call is TRBV6-1, the J call TRBJ1-2, with no clear D. This CDR3 has 11 amino acids. V shed 5 bases and J shed 4 bases, with 5 bases lying between them. Germline CDR1 and CDR2: MNHNS and SASEGT. The DNA of the CDR3 is TGTGCCAGCAGTTATGGCTATGGCTACACCTTC. Its translation: CASSYGYGYTF.

V usage is TRBV19 and J usage is TRBJ1-1; the match to TRBD1 covers 8 bases. This CDR3 comprises 15 residues. The ends lost 5 bases at V and 9 bases at J; junction bases unmatched: 14. The germline CDR1 and CDR2 sequences are LNHDA and SQIVND (reference sequence). The chain's CDR3 is CASSAGTGGGGKAFF. As DNA, the CDR3 is TGTGCCAGTAGTGCCGGGACAGGAGGCGGGGGGAAAGCTTTCTTT. The full variable domain, rest sourced from reference TRBV19 and TRBJ1-1, is DGGITQSPKYLFRKEGQNVTLSCEQNLNHDAMYWYRQDPGQGLRLIYYSQIVNDFQKGDIAEGYSVSREKKESFPLTVTSAQKNPTAFYLCASSAGTGGGGKAFFGQGTRLTVV.